This T cell receptor (beta chain) came from a study of memory CD4+ T cells and cytomegalovirus serostatus. Whole-study results and caveats: Repertoires predicted CMV serostatus with median bootstrapped AUC of about 0.96.

Sequencing was performed with immunoSEQ multiplex PCR; in TCRdb, only in-frame clones are kept and a portion is missing. Of about 56,000 clones detected, about 80% appear once; the ten largest clones hold roughly 0.4%. Only one count was recorded for this clone. Its target is unknown. Single viable CD3+CD4+CD8-CD45RO+ cells were sorted as the memory CD4+ T cells. Serostatus was set by detecting CMV pp150, pp28, p38, p52 IgG. Sequencing was done on a sample of memory CD4+ T cells from blood. This TCR derives from an adult in good health and CMV-seronegative.

The CDR3 DNA reads as TGTGCCAGCAAAAACGGAACCCTGGACCGCGGCTATGGCTACACCTTC. The encoded protein is CASKNGTLDRGYGYTF. The chain recombines TRBV21-1 with TRBJ1-2. TRBV21-1 counts as a pseudogene. The CDR3 consists of 16 residues.